Presented here are 8 T cell receptor beta chains from one specimen sequenced in a study of human T cells and chemical hapten exposure. Each CDR3 protein is one row after TCRdb ran MiXCR on the RACE reads. The table includes tens of thousands of distinct CDR3 sequences, approximately 8.6% detected once. Regarding time point: patch test 1, 2 weeks after DPC sensitization. Stated treatment: therapeutic diphenylcyclopropenone sensitization with weekly scalp DPC. Sequencing used whole blood, obtained in connection with sensitization to the hapten diphenylcyclopropenone (DPC). Receptors were obtained from a woman between 35 and 50 years old with alopecia areata. Some clones in this sample may be carry-over from other donors' samples.

This clonotype was counted only a few times. The chain recombines TRBV7-9 with TRBJ2-3; 10 nucleotides agree with TRBD2. This CDR3 is 12 amino acids long. Trimming took 5 bases from V and 11 from J; bases not matched to a gene: 4. Germline CDR1 reads SEHNR; CDR2 reads FQNEAQ (reference sequence). CDR3 amino acids: CASSIGLAEQYF. Here the CDR3 DNA reads TGTGCCAGCAGCATCGGACTAGCGGAGCAGTATTTT.

At least ten counts were recorded for this clonotype. V usage is TRBV20-1 and J usage is TRBJ2-7, with TRBD1 identical over 9 bases. The CDR3 totals 14 residues. Trimming removed 6 bases from V and 6 bases from J; junction bases left unmatched: 12. Germline V gene sequence: CDR1 DFQATT, CDR2 SNEGSKA (reference sequence). The DNA for the CDR3 is TGCAGTGCCCAAAGAGGGACAGGGAGCCGCGAGCAGTACTTC. It translates to CSAQRGTGSREQYF.

This clonotype was seen ten or more times. This rearrangement joins TRBV12-3 or TRBV12-4 to TRBJ2-1; D remains unclear. This CDR3 is built from 13 residues. V lost 5 bases and J 12 bases, leaving 17 bases between the germline ends. This chain's CDR3 is CASSPFGVTLQFF. The CDR3 region has the DNA TGTGCCAGCAGTCCGTTCGGAGTTACACTGCAGTTCTTC.

This clonotype is categorized as medium-sized. V usage is TRBV6-2 or TRBV6-3 and J usage is TRBJ2-1; D ambiguous. CDR3 size: 12 residues. Germline V gene data show CDR1 as MNHEY and CDR2 as SVGEGT. V was shortened by 8 bases and J by 3 bases, with 8 bases between the two germline ends. CDR3 bases: TGTGCCAGCGTGGACGGCTACAATGAGCAGTTCTTC. Its translation is CASVDGYNEQFF.

Only a few counts were recorded for this clonotype. J is TRBJ1-1 and V is TRBV12-3 or TRBV12-4, with 8 bases that match TRBD1. With 3 bases clipped from V and 4 bases from J, the junction kept 4 bases outside the gene matches. The CDR3 extends over 14 amino acids. The CDR3 loop is CASSFGQGGTEAFF. The CDR3 DNA reads TGTGCCAGCAGTTTTGGACAGGGAGGCACTGAAGCTTTCTTT.

This sequence joins TRBV10-3 and TRBJ1-5, with D possibly TRBD1 on 6 matching bases. The germline V gene encodes CDR1 ENHRY and CDR2 SYGVKD. The CDR3 spans 15 residues. Trimming cost V 3 bases and J 0 bases, with 9 bases left between them. CDR3 sequence (DNA): TGTGCCATCAGTGACCCAGGGGTTAGCAATCAGCCCCAGCATTTT. Translating gives CAISDPGVSNQPQHF.

This clonotype occurred many times. This chain joins TRBV3-1 and TRBJ2-2, with D unclear. V was shortened by 8 bases and J by 7 bases, with 11 bases between the two germline ends. The germline V gene has CDR1 LGHDT and CDR2 YNNKEL (reference sequence). The CDR3 spans 12 residues. CDR3 region: CASSSRIGELFF. As DNA, the CDR3 is TGTGCCAGCTCTTCGAGGATCGGGGAGCTGTTTTTT.

This clonotype was seen a few times. V usage is TRBV28 and J usage is TRBJ1-3; D not resolved. CDR1 is MDHEN, CDR2 SYDVKM, per germline. V lost 5 bases and J 7 bases, leaving 3 bases between the germline ends. The CDR3 has 10 residues. CDR3 sequence (DNA): TGTGCCAGCAGTCGGAACACCATATATTTT. Protein: CASSRNTIYF.